The present TCR beta chain was sequenced within a study of post-analysis software for immune sequencing data. General observations from the study: TRBV segments more frequent in patients than in controls numbered roughly 5 and included TRBV5-6, TRBV5-1 and TRBV20-1.

Germline CDR1 is SGHRS and CDR2 is YFSETQ. Trimming cost V 4 bases and J 6 bases, with 23 bases left between them. CDR3 length equals 17 residues. The library was made from cDNA and included unique molecular identifiers. T cells numbering about 0.85 to 10 million yielded cDNA molecules that totaled roughly 500,000. Each CDR3 protein gets one entry after TCRdb re-called the PCR reads with MiXCR. The sample consists of about 800,000 distinct CDR3 sequences, 30% of them appearing once. There are a few counts of this clonotype. Its antigen is unidentified. This TCR derives from a girl under 18 with multiple sclerosis. The chain links TRBV5-1 to TRBJ2-1, with D possibly being TRBD1 (5 bases). Sample: blood. CDR3 residues: CASSPEGGRVGFNEQFF. CDR3 nucleotides: TGCGCCAGCAGCCCAGAAGGTGGCAGGGTTGGGTTCAATGAGCAGTTCTTC.